This paragraph covers one T cell receptor beta chain sequence. Its antigen is as yet unknown. The data were produced by immunoSEQ multiplex PCR, yet TCRdb's version contains in-frame clones alone and is incomplete. The data show about 16,000 clones, 85% to 90% seen once. These data belong to a study of T cell clonotyping in hematopoietic cell transplantation. General observations from the study: Cells were unsorted, so CD4 and CD8 contributions were not separated. Recipient TCR diversity dropped after transplant; expanded clonotypes rose from day 30 to 180. At the given depth, recipient repertoires were over 95% de novo clonotypes.

Germline-derived CDR1 and CDR2 are MGHDK and SYGVNS. J was trimmed by 2 bases and V by 0 bases; bases with no gene match: 1. The CDR3 spans 15 residues. The sample consisted of peripheral blood mononuclear cells. The chain employs TRBV25-1 and TRBJ2-3, with TRBD1 identical over 8 bases. The source of this sequence is a man aged 45-65 years in good health. Some clones in this sample may be carry-over from other donors' samples. The CDR3 sequence is CASSEYRGLTDTQYF. CDR3 bases: TGTGCCAGCAGTGAATACAGGGGGCTCACAGATACGCAGTATTTT.